Described below is a single T cell receptor (beta chain) sequence and its context. Its matching antigen is unknown. This specimen comes from a study of beta chain features in type 1 diabetes. V shed 0 bases and J 0 bases; nucleotides not matched to a gene: 11. There are 18 residues in the CDR3. Germline loops: CDR1 MGHRA, CDR2 YSYEKL. Expressed TCRB transcripts were sequenced, since all the RNA that had been isolated was reverse transcribed. The method was immunoSEQ multiplex PCR; TCRdb's version includes in-frame clones alone and lacks a portion of them. The sample lists just over 600,000 clones, about 14% occurring once. General study points: Individuals with type 1 diabetes displayed fewer insertions and more deletions at VDJ junctions.

The chain has TRBV4-1 and TRBJ2-7; 7 bases are a match to TRBD1. This clonotype was sampled from a man in his late teens or twenties in good health. The source material was naive CD4+ T cells from blood. CDR3 region: CASSQDSVRGPSSYEQYF. CDR3 nucleotides: TGCGCCAGCAGCCAAGATTCGGTGAGGGGGCCGAGCTCCTACGAGCAGTACTTC.